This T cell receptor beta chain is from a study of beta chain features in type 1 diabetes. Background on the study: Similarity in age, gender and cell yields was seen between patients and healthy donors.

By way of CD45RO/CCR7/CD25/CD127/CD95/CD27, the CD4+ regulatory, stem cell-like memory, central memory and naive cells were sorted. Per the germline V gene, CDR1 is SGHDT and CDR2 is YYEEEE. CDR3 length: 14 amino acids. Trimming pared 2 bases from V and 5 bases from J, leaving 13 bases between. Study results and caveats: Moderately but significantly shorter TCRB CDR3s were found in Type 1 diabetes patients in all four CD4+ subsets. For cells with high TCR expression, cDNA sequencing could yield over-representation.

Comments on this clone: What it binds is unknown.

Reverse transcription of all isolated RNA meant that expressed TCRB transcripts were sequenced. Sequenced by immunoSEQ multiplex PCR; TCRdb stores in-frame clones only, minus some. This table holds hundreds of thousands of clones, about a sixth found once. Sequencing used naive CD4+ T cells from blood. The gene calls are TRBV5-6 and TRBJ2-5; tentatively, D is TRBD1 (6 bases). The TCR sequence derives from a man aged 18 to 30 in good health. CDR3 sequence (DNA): TGTGCCAGCAGCTTACAGGGTAAAGGGGAGACCCAGTACTTC. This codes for CASSLQGKGETQYF. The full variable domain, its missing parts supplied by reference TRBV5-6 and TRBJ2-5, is DAGVTQSPTHLIKTRGQQVTLRCSPKSGHDTVSWYQQALGQGPQFIFQYYEEEERQRGNFPDRFSGHQFPNYSSELNVNALLLGDSALYLCASSLQGKGETQYFGPGTRLLVL.